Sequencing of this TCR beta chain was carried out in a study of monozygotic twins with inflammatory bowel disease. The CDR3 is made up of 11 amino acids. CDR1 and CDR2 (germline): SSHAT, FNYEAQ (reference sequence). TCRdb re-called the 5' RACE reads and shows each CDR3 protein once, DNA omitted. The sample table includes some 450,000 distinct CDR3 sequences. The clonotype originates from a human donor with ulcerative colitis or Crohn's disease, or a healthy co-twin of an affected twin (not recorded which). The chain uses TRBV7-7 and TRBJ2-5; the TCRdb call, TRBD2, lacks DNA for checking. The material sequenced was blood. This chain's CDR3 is CARLAGETQYF.